These 8 T cell receptor beta chains were all obtained from the same sample, sequenced in a study of blood T cell repertoires in COVID-19. TCRdb's table, derived via immunoSEQ multiplex PCR, lists solely in-frame clones and lacks some. Of some 240,000 clones detected, 65% to 90% appear once; the ten largest clones hold approximately 1.3%. The sequencing input was peripheral blood. Every receptor here comes from a woman in her forties who had recovered from COVID-19.

The chain employs TRBV7-9 and TRBJ2-1, with 8 bases that match TRBD1. V lost 6 bases, J lost 8 bases, and 6 bases stayed unmatched. The CDR3 spans 13 residues. Germline V gene sequence: CDR1 SEHNR, CDR2 FQNEAQ (reference sequence). This chain's CDR3 is CASRKTGVDEQFF. DNA for the CDR3: TGTGCCAGCAGGAAGACAGGGGTGGATGAGCAGTTCTTC.

The chain recombines TRBV2 with TRBJ2-5, with D uncertain. V was clipped by 6 bases and J by 4 bases, with 12 bases between them. The germline V gene has CDR1 SNHLY and CDR2 FYNNEI. This CDR3 is built from 13 residues. CDR3 bases: TGTGCCAGCAGCGCCCTCGAGGTAGAGACCCAGTACTTC. It encodes CASSALEVETQYF.

The J gene is TRBJ2-1, the V gene TRBV7-2, with 15 bases identical to TRBD2. The CDR3 runs to 16 residues. The V gene end was trimmed by 5 bases and the J gene end by 15 bases; junction bases not matched to a gene: 14. The germline gives CDR1 SGHTA, CDR2 FQGNSA. In nucleotides, the CDR3 is TGTGCCAGCAGCCTCCGGACTAGCGGGGGGGCCGGGTCTCGGTTCTTC. Protein sequence: CASSLRTSGGAGSRFF.

V is TRBV9 and J is TRBJ2-1, with a weak D call TRBD2 (6 bases). The V gene lost 3 bases and the J gene lost 5 bases, with 15 bases spanning the gap. The CDR3 has 15 residues. Germline lookup yields CDR1 SGDLS and CDR2 YYNGEE. CDR3 in DNA: TGTGCCAGCAGCGCCCCCGGAGGGGCGAACAATGAGCAGTTCTTC. Its translation is CASSAPGGANNEQFF.

This clone was detected only a few times. The rearrangement joins TRBV12-5 to TRBJ2-1; 9 bases map to TRBD2. This CDR3 contains 13 residues. The ends lost 6 bases at V and 8 bases at J; junction bases unmatched: 5. Per the germline V gene, CDR1 is LGHNT and CDR2 is FRNRAP. This CDR3 is CASGPAGGYEQFF. Written as DNA, the CDR3 is TGTGCTAGTGGACCAGCGGGGGGATATGAGCAGTTCTTC.

Only a few counts were recorded for this clone. The gene calls are TRBV11-3 and TRBJ2-7; possible D gene TRBD1, 5 bases. Germline values: CDR1 SGHNT, CDR2 YENEEA. The length of the CDR3 is 13 residues. V lost 3 bases and J 3 bases, leaving 9 bases between the germline ends. CDR3 in amino acids: CASSFNRIYEQYF. The CDR3 region has the DNA TGTGCCAGCAGCTTTAACAGGATCTACGAGCAGTACTTC.

About this clone: A junction end diverges from the germline sequence, so it may reflect a read error. The CDR3 nucleotides are TGTGCCAGCATTGGGACAGGGACCTATGTCTACACCTTC. Protein sequence: CASIGTGTYVYTF. This rearrangement joins TRBV6-5 to TRBJ1-2, with TRBD1 identical over 9 bases. Per germline, CDR1 MNHEY and CDR2 SVGAGI. CDR3 size: 13 residues.

This chain uses TRBV7-2 with TRBJ2-5; weak D call: TRBD2 (6 bases). Trimming stripped 5 bases from V and 0 bases from J, with 13 bases between. The germline CDR1 and CDR2 sequences are SGHTA and FQGNSA. The CDR3 is 15 amino acids. Written as DNA, the CDR3 is TGTGCCAGCAGCAGCAGCACTAGCTACCAAGAGACCCAGTACTTC. This codes for CASSSSTSYQETQYF.